One TCR beta chain is described in this entry. These data come from a study of blood T cell repertoires in COVID-19. This CDR3 comprises 16 residues. Germline V gene sequence: CDR1 SGHDT, CDR2 YYEEEE. After removal of 7 bases from V and 3 bases from J, the junction contained 5 bases not matched to a gene. Profiled with immunoSEQ multiplex PCR; TCRdb holds only in-frame clones, not every one. The sample yields some 70,000 clones, approximately 88% seen once. The clonotype was recovered from a woman aged 55-69 years with COVID-19, enrolled during active disease. This rearrangement joins TRBV5-6 to TRBJ2-3; TRBD2 matches at 16 bases. Sequencing used peripheral blood. The DNA for the CDR3 is TGTGCCAGCGCACAGGGACTAGCGGGGGGGACAGATACGCAGTATTTT. Its translation is CASAQGLAGGTDTQYF.